This T cell receptor (beta chain) was profiled in a study of beta chain features in type 1 diabetes. Overall study findings and caveats: Significant though moderate, a shortening of TCRB CDR3s appeared in all four CD4+ subsets of Type 1 diabetes patients. Across patients, naive, central memory and Treg TCRB repertoires exhibited apparently greater similarity than was observed across healthy donors.

The sample holds a few counts of this clone. Its antigen is unidentified. All of the isolated RNA was reverse transcribed, so expressed TCRB transcripts were sequenced. Profiled with immunoSEQ multiplex PCR; TCRdb holds only in-frame clones, not every one. The table includes approximately 250,000 clones, roughly a tenth detected once. Germline V gene data show CDR1 as SGHDN and CDR2 as FVKESK. This CDR3 is built from 13 residues. V gave up 2 bases and J gave up 6 bases, with 11 bases separating them. The rearrangement links TRBV14 to TRBJ2-7; D call uncertain. Sequencing was carried out using naive CD4+ T cells from blood. This TCR came from a man aged 25 to 40 with type 1 diabetes. The CDR3 reads CASSQIFLSEQYF. The CDR3 coding sequence is TGTGCCAGCAGCCAAATCTTTCTGTCCGAGCAGTACTTC.